One sample yielded the 24 T cell receptor beta chains listed below, sequenced in a study of T-cell memory formation after mild COVID-19. TCRdb re-called the 5' RACE reads with MiXCR, one entry per CDR3 protein. The repertoire holds about 560,000 distinct CDR3 sequences, roughly a fifth seen once, with around 9.2% in the top ten. Sequences were obtained from PBMCs or a T cell subset sorted from them (not recorded which). The receptors here all came from an adult woman who had mild COVID-19 (a few samples of this study predate the infection). Cell type and time point are not known.

This clonotype was recorded a few times. The CDR3 nucleotides are TGCGCCAGCAGCTTGGAGGGCGGACCTAACTATGGCTACACCTTC. It yields the protein CASSLEGGPNYGYTF. The rearrangement uses TRBV5-1 and TRBJ1-2; D is unclear. This CDR3 is built from 15 residues. The V gene's germline CDR1 is SGHRS and CDR2 YFSETQ. V gave up 0 bases and J gave up 0 bases, with 9 bases separating them.

In its sample, this clonotype was seen a few times. This rearrangement joins TRBV7-3 to TRBJ2-1; 8 nucleotides match TRBD1. The CDR3 runs 17 residues. V gave up 0 bases and J gave up 5 bases; unmatched junction bases: 9. Germline V CDR1 and CDR2: SGHTA, FQGTGA. The CDR3 DNA is TGTGCCAGCAGCTTAACGTGGGGGACAGGCGACAACAATGAGCAGTTCTTC. It is translated as CASSLTWGTGDNNEQFF.

This clonotype showed up just a few times. At one end the junction does not follow the germline gene, possibly because of a read error. The chain joins TRBV7-7 to TRBJ2-1; the match to TRBD2 covers 8 bases. The CDR3 extends over 15 amino acids. CDR1 and CDR2 (germline): SSHAT, FNYEAQ (reference sequence). The CDR3 DNA is TGTGCTAGCAGCCAATCTAGCGGGCCGTACAATGAGCAGTTCTTC. It codes for CASSQSSGPYNEQFF.

This clonotype was seen a handful of times. The junction departs from the called germline gene at one end, perhaps through a read error. V and J are TRBV11-2 and TRBJ1-1; no clear D gene. The germline V gene has CDR1 SGHAT and CDR2 FQNNGV. This CDR3 comprises 15 residues. CDR3 in DNA: TGTGCCAGCAGCCTAGAAAAGTTAAGGCATTCTGAAGCTTTCTTT. Its translation: CASSLEKLRHSEAFF.

This rearrangement joins TRBV6-2 or TRBV6-3 to TRBJ2-5; D unclear. CDR3 length: 14 residues. Germline loops: CDR1 MNHEY, CDR2 SVGEGT. The V end was cut by 6 bases, the J end by 5 bases, with 16 bases between. CDR3: CASSKTSSAETQYF. As DNA, the CDR3 is TGTGCCAGCAGCAAGACATCTTCCGCGGAGACCCAGTACTTC.

The chain couples TRBV5-1 to TRBJ1-2, with D uncertain. CDR1 is SGHRS, CDR2 YFSETQ, per germline. With 2 bases removed from V and 4 bases from J, the gap between germline ends came to 9 bases. This CDR3 is built from 13 residues. CDR3 sequence reads: CASSFGMPYGYTF. CDR3 in DNA: TGCGCCAGCAGCTTTGGGATGCCCTATGGCTACACCTTC.

The chain employs TRBV23-1 and TRBJ2-3; perhaps TRBD2 as D (6 bases). TRBV23-1 is filed as an ORF, its function uncertain. Trimming removed 0 bases from V and 4 bases from J, with 14 bases in between. This CDR3 is built from 16 residues. In DNA, the CDR3 is TGCGCCAGCAGTCAATCGGGAGGTGGGGCGGCAGATACGCAGTATTTT. Its protein product is CASSQSGGGAADTQYF.

V is TRBV7-9 and J is TRBJ2-3, with 9 bases that match TRBD2. Trimming cost V 1 base and J 2 bases; bases outside gene matches: 4. Germline assignment: CDR1 SEHNR and CDR2 FQNEAQ (reference sequence). This CDR3 spans 16 amino acids. The DNA of the CDR3 is TGTGCCAGCAGCTTAGGACTAGCGGATTACACAGATACGCAGTATTTT. Amino acids: CASSLGLADYTDTQYF.

This clonotype appeared a few times. V usage is TRBV4-1 and J usage is TRBJ2-1; 14 bases are a match to TRBD2. CDR3 length: 16 amino acids. Germline lookup yields CDR1 MGHRA and CDR2 YSYEKL. V dropped 2 bases and J dropped 8; count of bases not matched to a gene: 5. CDR3 DNA: TGCGCCAGCAGCCAACCGACTAGCGGGAGGGCCCATGAGCAGTTCTTC. Amino acids: CASSQPTSGRAHEQFF.

The rearrangement joins TRBV15 to TRBJ2-5; the match to TRBD2 covers 9 bases. This CDR3 is built from 14 residues. Germline V CDR1 and CDR2: LNHNV, YYDKDF (reference sequence). With 0 bases clipped from V and 11 bases from J, the junction kept 7 bases outside the gene matches. This chain's CDR3 is CATSREGSGSAQYF. CDR3 coding DNA: TGTGCCACCAGCAGAGAGGGTAGCGGGAGTGCTCAGTACTTC. Based on the CDR3 plus reference TRBV15 and TRBJ2-5, the full variable domain is DAMVIQNPRYQVTQFGKPVTLSCSQTLNHNVMYWYQQKSSQAPKLLFHYYDKDFNNEADTPDNFQSRRPNTSFCFLDIRSPGLGDTAMYLCATSREGSGSAQYFGPGTRLLVL.

This rearrangement joins TRBV28 to TRBJ2-1; TRBD2 matches 9 bases. J was trimmed by 8 bases and V by 8 bases; bases with no gene match: 4. Per the germline V gene, CDR1 is MDHEN and CDR2 is SYDVKM. This CDR3 comprises 12 residues. The CDR3 coding sequence is TGTGCCAGCGTAGCGGGAGCCCATGAGCAGTTCTTC. It codes for CASVAGAHEQFF. The variable domain in full, with the rest retrieved from reference TRBV28 and TRBJ2-1, is DVKVTQSSRYLVKRTGEKVFLECVQDMDHENMFWYRQDPGLGLRLIYFSYDVKMKEKGDIPEGYSVSREKKERFSLILESASTNQTSMYLCASVAGAHEQFFGPGTRLTVL.

The CDR3 protein is CASRRGRETYEQYF. The CDR3 region has the DNA TGTGCCAGCAGACGGGGACGGGAAACCTACGAGCAGTACTTC. The chain uses TRBV6-5 and TRBJ2-7; perhaps D is TRBD1 or TRBD2 (5 bases each). This CDR3 region has 14 residues. The V end was cut by 6 bases, the J end by 2 bases, with 14 bases between. Germline V CDR1 and CDR2: MNHEY, SVGAGI.

This clonotype turned up a few times. The chain uses TRBV20-1 and TRBJ2-5, with D unclear. Germline CDR1 and CDR2: DFQATT and SNEGSKA (reference sequence). CDR3 size: 12 residues. V was shortened by 4 bases and J by 0 bases, with 6 bases between the two germline ends. This CDR3 reads CSATENQETQYF. For the CDR3, the DNA is TGCAGTGCTACCGAGAACCAAGAGACCCAGTACTTC.

J is TRBJ2-1 and V is TRBV7-2; 7 nucleotides match TRBD2. The V segment lost 5 bases and the J segment 0 bases; nucleotides outside the gene matches: 7. CDR3 size: 16 residues. CDR1 is SGHTA and CDR2 is FQGNSA in the germline V gene. CDR3: CASSPRIAGSYNEQFF. The CDR3 DNA reads as TGTGCCAGCAGCCCGAGGATAGCGGGCTCCTACAATGAGCAGTTCTTC.

The rearrangement uses TRBV7-2 and TRBJ2-7; either TRBD1 or TRBD2 may supply D (5 bases each). V was cut by 4 bases and J by 3 bases, with 16 bases left in between. Germline values: CDR1 SGHTA, CDR2 FQGNSA. There are 15 residues in the CDR3. Here the CDR3 DNA reads TGTGCCAGCAGCTCTTCCGGGACCCCTATCTACGAGCAGTACTTC. It translates to CASSSSGTPIYEQYF. The variable domain in full, completed from reference TRBV7-2 and TRBJ2-7, reads GAGVSQSPSNKVTEKGKDVELRCDPISGHTALYWYRQSLGQGLEFLIYFQGNSAPDKSGLPSDRFSAERTGGSVSTLTIQRTQQEDSAVYLCASSSSGTPIYEQYFGPGTRLTVT.

The chain links TRBV5-1 to TRBJ2-7; 9 nucleotides align to TRBD1. From germline, CDR1 is SGHRS and CDR2 YFSETQ. CDR3 size: 16 residues. V gave up 2 bases and J gave up 5 bases; unmatched junction bases: 11. The DNA for the CDR3 is TGCGCCAGCAGCTTTGTGAGTGGGACAGGGCAGGACGAGCAGTACTTC. Its translation is CASSFVSGTGQDEQYF.

The chain joins TRBV21-1 to TRBJ2-5; the table's D call, TRBD1, was not checked against the DNA. TRBV21-1 represents a pseudogene. The CDR3 runs to 16 residues. The CDR3 DNA reads TGTGCCAGCAGCAAAGCGGTGGGTCAGGGCTTGCAGACCCAGTACTTC. This codes for CASSKAVGQGLQTQYF.

The chain couples TRBV18 to TRBJ2-3; TRBD1 agrees at 11 bases. The CDR3 has 19 residues. The germline CDR1 and CDR2 sequences are KGHSH and LQKENI. V trimming: 0 bases; J trimming: 4 bases; junction bases outside the gene matches: 12. The CDR3 nucleotides are TGTGCCAGCTCACCACCCCGACTCAGGACAGGGGGCATCCCAGATACGCAGTATTTT. Residues: CASSPPRLRTGGIPDTQYF.

There are a few counts of this clonotype. The chain combines TRBV20-1 with TRBJ2-4; D remains ambiguous. The length of the CDR3 is 15 residues. Germline V gene sequence: CDR1 DFQATT, CDR2 SNEGSKA (reference sequence). V gave up 3 bases and J gave up 0 bases, with 12 bases separating them. DNA of the CDR3: TGCAGTGCTAGTCTCTGGAACCGAGCCAAAAACATTCAGTACTTC. Residues: CSASLWNRAKNIQYF.

This clonotype was recorded a few times. The J gene is TRBJ2-7, the V gene TRBV7-9, with D tentatively TRBD2 (7 bases). Trimming shortened V by 0 bases and J by 5 bases, and 17 bases separated the two germline ends. The germline CDR1 and CDR2 sequences are SEHNR and FQNEAQ (reference sequence). This CDR3 is 16 amino acids long. This chain's CDR3 is CASSLADRGANHEQYF. The CDR3 DNA is TGTGCCAGCAGCTTAGCCGACCGGGGGGCAAATCACGAGCAGTACTTC.

The table lists this clonotype with many counts. The chain has TRBV5-1 and TRBJ2-5; D not certain. CDR1 is SGHRS and CDR2 is YFSETQ in the germline V gene. This CDR3 comprises 13 residues. V was shortened by 0 bases and J by 5 bases, with 8 bases between the two germline ends. The CDR3 DNA reads TGCGCCAGCAGCTTGGATGTAAAGGAGACCCAGTACTTC. The encoded protein is CASSLDVKETQYF.

The chain employs TRBV9 and TRBJ2-7; D possibly corresponds to TRBD2 (5 bases). V lost 10 bases and J lost 5, with 13 bases in between. CDR3 length: 11 residues. Germline-derived CDR1 and CDR2 are SGDLS and YYNGEE. CDR3 in DNA: TGTGCCTCCTCAGGAGGAGACGAGCAGTACTTC. This gives the protein CASSGGDEQYF.

This clonotype occurred a few times. CDR3 coding DNA: TGCAGTGCTAGAGAACTAGCGGAGTCCCTTCCCCGCTCCTACGAGCAGTACTTC. This gives the protein CSARELAESLPRSYEQYF. This chain connects TRBV20-1 to TRBJ2-7, with 8 bases lining up with TRBD2. After removal of 0 bases from V and 0 bases from J, the junction contained 13 bases not matched to a gene. The CDR3 is 18 amino acids. Per the germline V gene, CDR1 is DFQATT and CDR2 is SNEGSKA (reference sequence).

This CDR3 reads CASSLRQDSFRAFF. As DNA, the CDR3 is TGTGCCAGCAGCTTAAGACAGGACTCTTTTAGGGCTTTCTTT. The V gene is TRBV7-3, the J gene TRBJ1-1, with a tentative D call TRBD1 (6 bases). The V end lost 1 base, the J end lost 11 bases, and 17 bases lay between the germline ends. The CDR3 spans 14 residues. Germline CDR1 SGHTA, CDR2 FQGTGA.